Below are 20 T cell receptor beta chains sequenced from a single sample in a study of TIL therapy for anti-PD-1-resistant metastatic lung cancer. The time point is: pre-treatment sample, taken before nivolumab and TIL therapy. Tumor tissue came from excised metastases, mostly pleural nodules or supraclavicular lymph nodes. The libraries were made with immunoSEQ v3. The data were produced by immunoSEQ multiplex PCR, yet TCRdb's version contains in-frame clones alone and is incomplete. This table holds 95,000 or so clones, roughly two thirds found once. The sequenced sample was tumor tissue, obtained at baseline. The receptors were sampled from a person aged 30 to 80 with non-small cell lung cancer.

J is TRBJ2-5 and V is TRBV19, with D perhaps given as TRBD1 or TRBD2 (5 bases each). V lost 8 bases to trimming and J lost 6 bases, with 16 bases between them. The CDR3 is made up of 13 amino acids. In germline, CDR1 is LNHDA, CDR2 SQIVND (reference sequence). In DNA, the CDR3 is TGTGCCAGTCTCGAGGCAGGGAGCAAGACCCAGTACTTC. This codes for CASLEAGSKTQYF.

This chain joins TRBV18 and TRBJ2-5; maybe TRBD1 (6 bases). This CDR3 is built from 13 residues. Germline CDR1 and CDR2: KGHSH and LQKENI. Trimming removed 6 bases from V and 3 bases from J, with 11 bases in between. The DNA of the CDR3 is TGTGCCAGCTCCGCGCCAGGGGAAGAGACCCAGTACTTC. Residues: CASSAPGEETQYF.

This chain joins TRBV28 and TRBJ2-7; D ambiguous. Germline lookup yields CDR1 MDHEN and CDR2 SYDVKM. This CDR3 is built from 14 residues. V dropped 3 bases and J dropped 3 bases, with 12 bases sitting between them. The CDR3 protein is CASSFLSDRYEQYF. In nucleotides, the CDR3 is TGTGCCAGCAGTTTTTTATCCGATCGCTACGAGCAGTACTTC.

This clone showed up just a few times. This chain's CDR3 is CASSLGGSGSYNEQFF. The CDR3 bases are TGTGCCAGCAGCTTAGGTGGTAGCGGCTCCTACAATGAGCAGTTCTTC. The rearrangement links TRBV11-3 to TRBJ2-1; D might be TRBD2 (6 bases). V shed 1 base and J shed 0 bases, with 10 bases lying between them. The CDR3 consists of 16 residues. Germline-derived CDR1 and CDR2 are SGHNT and YENEEA.

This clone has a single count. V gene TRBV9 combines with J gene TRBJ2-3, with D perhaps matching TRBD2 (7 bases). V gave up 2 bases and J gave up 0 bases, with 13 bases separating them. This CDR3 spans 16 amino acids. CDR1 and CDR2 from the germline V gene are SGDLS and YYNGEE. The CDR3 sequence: CASSVRGGQSTDTQYF. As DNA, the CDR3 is TGTGCCAGCAGCGTGAGGGGGGGCCAGAGCACAGATACGCAGTATTTT.

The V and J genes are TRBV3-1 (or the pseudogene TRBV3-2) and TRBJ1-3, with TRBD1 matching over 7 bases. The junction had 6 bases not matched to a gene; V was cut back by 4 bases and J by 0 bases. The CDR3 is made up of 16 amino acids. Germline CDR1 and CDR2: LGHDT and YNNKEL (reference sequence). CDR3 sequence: CASSPWGQSSGNTIYF. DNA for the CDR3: TGTGCCAGCAGCCCTTGGGGACAGAGCTCTGGAAACACCATATATTTT.

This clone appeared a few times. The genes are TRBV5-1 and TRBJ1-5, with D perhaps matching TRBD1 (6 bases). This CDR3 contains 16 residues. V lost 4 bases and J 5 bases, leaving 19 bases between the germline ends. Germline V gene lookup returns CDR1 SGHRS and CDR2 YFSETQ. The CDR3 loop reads CASSQDEARGDQPQHF. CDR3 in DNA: TGCGCCAGCAGCCAAGACGAAGCTAGGGGGGATCAGCCCCAGCATTTT.

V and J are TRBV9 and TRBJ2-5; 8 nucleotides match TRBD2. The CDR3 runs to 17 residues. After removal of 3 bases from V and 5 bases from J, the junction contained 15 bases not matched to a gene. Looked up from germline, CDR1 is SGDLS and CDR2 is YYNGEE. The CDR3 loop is CASSGGPSGGPRETQYF. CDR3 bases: TGTGCCAGCAGCGGAGGACCGTCGGGGGGGCCAAGGGAGACCCAGTACTTC.

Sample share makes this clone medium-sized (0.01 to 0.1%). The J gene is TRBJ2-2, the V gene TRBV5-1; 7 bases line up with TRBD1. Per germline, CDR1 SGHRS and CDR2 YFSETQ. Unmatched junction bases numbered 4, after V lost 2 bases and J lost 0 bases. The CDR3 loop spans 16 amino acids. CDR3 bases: TGCGCCAGCAGCTTCTCGGGACAGACGAACACCGGGGAGCTGTTTTTT. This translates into CASSFSGQTNTGELFF.

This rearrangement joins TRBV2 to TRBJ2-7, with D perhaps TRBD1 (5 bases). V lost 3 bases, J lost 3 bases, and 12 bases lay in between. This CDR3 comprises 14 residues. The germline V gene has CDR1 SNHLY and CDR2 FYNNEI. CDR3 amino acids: CASSDELTVYEQYF. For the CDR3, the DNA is TGTGCCAGCAGTGACGAGTTGACAGTCTACGAGCAGTACTTC.

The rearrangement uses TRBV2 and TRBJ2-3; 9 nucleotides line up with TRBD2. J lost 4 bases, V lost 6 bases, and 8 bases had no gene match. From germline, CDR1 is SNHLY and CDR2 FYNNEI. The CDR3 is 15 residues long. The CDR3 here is CASSRAGGPPDTQYF. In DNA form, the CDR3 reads TGTGCCAGCAGCCGGGCGGGAGGGCCCCCAGATACGCAGTATTTT.

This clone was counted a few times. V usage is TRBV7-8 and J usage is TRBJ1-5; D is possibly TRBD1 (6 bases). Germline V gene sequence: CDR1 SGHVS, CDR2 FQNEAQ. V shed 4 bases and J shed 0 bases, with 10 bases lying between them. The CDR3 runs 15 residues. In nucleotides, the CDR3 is TGTGCCAGCAGCTCTGGACAGCTTAGCAATCAGCCCCAGCATTTT. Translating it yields CASSSGQLSNQPQHF.

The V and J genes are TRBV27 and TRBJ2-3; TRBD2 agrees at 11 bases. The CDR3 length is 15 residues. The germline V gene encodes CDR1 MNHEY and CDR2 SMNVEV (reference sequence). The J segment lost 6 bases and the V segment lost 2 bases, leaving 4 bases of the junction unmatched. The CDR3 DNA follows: TGTGCCAGCAGTTTACGTAGCGGGAGGGCCGATACGCAGTATTTT. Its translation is CASSLRSGRADTQYF.

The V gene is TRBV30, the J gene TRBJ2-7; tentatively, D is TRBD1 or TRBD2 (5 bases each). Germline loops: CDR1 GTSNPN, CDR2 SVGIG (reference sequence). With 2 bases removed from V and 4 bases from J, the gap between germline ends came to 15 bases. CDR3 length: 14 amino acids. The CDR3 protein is CAWSSGPPPYEQYF. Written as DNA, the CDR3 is TGTGCCTGGAGTTCGGGACCCCCCCCTTACGAGCAGTACTTC.

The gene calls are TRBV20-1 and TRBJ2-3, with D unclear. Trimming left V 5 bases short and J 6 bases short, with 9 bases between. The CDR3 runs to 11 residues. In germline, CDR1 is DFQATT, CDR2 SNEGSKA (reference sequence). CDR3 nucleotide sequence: TGCAGTGCTCCCGCTGGGGATACGCAGTATTTT. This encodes CSAPAGDTQYF.

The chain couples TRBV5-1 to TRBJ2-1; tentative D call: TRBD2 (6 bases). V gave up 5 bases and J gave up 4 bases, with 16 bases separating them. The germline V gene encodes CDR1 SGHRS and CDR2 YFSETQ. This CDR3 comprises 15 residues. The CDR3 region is CASRAPGTGYNEQFF. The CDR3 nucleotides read TGCGCCAGCAGGGCCCCCGGGACTGGATACAATGAGCAGTTCTTC.

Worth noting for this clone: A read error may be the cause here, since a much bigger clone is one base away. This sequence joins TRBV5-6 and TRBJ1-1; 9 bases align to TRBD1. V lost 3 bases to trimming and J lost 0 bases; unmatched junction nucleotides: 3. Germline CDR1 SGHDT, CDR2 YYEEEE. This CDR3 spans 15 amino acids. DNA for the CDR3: TGTGCCAGCAGCTCGGGACAGGGAATGAACACTGAAGCTTTCTTT. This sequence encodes CASSSGQGMNTEAFF.

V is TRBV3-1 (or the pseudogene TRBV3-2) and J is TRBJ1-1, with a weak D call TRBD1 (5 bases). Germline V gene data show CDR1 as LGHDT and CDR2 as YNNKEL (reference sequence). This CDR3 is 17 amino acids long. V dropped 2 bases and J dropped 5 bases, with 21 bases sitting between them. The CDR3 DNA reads TGTGCCAGCAGCCAAAGTGGGCCGCAGGGTTGGAGGACTGAAGCTTTCTTT. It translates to CASSQSGPQGWRTEAFF.

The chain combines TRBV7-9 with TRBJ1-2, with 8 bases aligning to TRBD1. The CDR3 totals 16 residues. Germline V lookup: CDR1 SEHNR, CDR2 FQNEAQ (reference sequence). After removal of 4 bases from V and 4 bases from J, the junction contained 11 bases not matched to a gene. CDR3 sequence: CASSWTGREPSYGYTF. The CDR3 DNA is TGTGCCAGCAGCTGGACAGGGAGAGAACCTAGCTATGGCTACACCTTC.

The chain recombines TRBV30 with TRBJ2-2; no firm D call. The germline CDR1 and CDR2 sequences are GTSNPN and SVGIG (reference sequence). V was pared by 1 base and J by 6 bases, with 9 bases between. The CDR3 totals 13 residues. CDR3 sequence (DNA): TGTGCCTGGAGTGATTACTCTCCCGGGGAGCTGTTTTTT. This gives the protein CAWSDYSPGELFF.